The entry below gives a single T cell receptor beta chain sequence along with its context. Its cognate antigen is unknown. This entry is derived from a study of T cells in tuberculosis. Study overall: In South Africa, adults with active tuberculosis were compared with IGRA-negative and latently infected IGRA-positive adolescents.

The sample's time point: new active TB diagnosis, blood taken before or within 7 days of starting treatment. Each donor contributed 85,000 to 100,000 T cells on average, unsorted. Regarding the study as a whole: Selection depended on which cryopreserved specimens were available. Active tuberculosis TCR-alpha repertoires lay closer to GMM-specific TCRs than IGRA-negative controls, suggesting clonal expansion.

The CDR3 runs to 13 residues. Germline CDR1 reads SGHAT; CDR2 reads FQNNGV. Trimming took 3 bases from V and 3 from J, leaving 9 bases between them. Produced via immunoSEQ multiplex PCR; TCRdb's table is partial and in-frame only. The table records roughly 35,000 clones, about 90% of them present only once. The sample in question was PBMCs, obtained at tuberculosis diagnosis. This chain connects TRBV11-2 to TRBJ2-7; the D gene is possibly TRBD2 (5 bases). The sequence came from an adult with tuberculosis. Some clones in this sample may be carry-over from other donors' samples. CDR3 region: CASSLGSGYEQYF. The CDR3, as DNA: TGTGCCAGCAGCTTGGGGAGCGGCTACGAGCAGTACTTC.